The 15 T cell receptor beta chains below come from one sample, sequenced in a study of blood T cell repertoires in COVID-19. Profiled with immunoSEQ multiplex PCR; TCRdb holds only in-frame clones, not every one. The profile shows approximately 330,000 clones, 85% to 90% of them singletons. Specimen: PBMCs or T cells enriched from blood (not recorded which). Every receptor here comes from a woman between 25 and 40 years old who had recovered from COVID-19.

The genes are TRBV19 and TRBJ2-5; 8 nucleotides line up with TRBD2. This CDR3 is built from 14 residues. V lost 3 bases to trimming and J lost 1 base; unmatched junction nucleotides: 1. Germline CDR1 LNHDA, CDR2 SQIVND (reference sequence). CDR3 DNA sequence: TGTGCCAGTAGTATCGGACTAGCCCAAGAGACCCAGTACTTC. It yields the protein CASSIGLAQETQYF.

The chain has TRBV4-1 and TRBJ2-3, with TRBD1 identical over 9 bases. Germline trimming cut 5 bases from V and 4 bases from J; bases unmatched to any gene: 7. The CDR3 is made up of 15 amino acids. CDR1 MGHRA and CDR2 YSYEKL come from the germline V gene. The CDR3, as DNA: TGCGCCAGCAGCAAAGGACAGGGGTTATCAGATACGCAGTATTTT. Protein product: CASSKGQGLSDTQYF.

This rearrangement joins TRBV30 to TRBJ1-2; no definite D call. The CDR3 extends over 15 amino acids. CDR1 GTSNPN and CDR2 SVGIG come from the germline V gene (reference sequence). With 3 bases removed from V and 8 bases from J, the gap between germline ends came to 22 bases. The CDR3 loop reads CAWRSRSGGRTGYTF. In DNA, the CDR3 is TGTGCCTGGAGGTCGCGTTCCGGAGGGAGAACGGGCTACACCTTC. Supplemented by reference TRBV30 and TRBJ1-2, the full variable domain reads SQTIHQWPATLVQPVGSPLSLECTVEGTSNPNLYWYRQAAGRGLQLLFYSVGIGQISSEVPQNLSASRPQDRQFILSSKKLLLSDSGFYLCAWRSRSGGRTGYTFGSGTRLTVV.

This clone was observed once. V usage is TRBV5-1 and J usage is TRBJ2-1; 12 bases are shared with TRBD2. The germline V gene encodes CDR1 SGHRS and CDR2 YFSETQ. This CDR3 is built from 14 residues. Losses at the gene ends were 4 bases for V and 11 bases for J; bases not matched to a gene: 7. CDR3 loop: CASSAGTSGRKQFF. For the CDR3, the DNA is TGCGCCAGCAGCGCAGGTACTAGCGGGAGGAAGCAGTTCTTC.

In this sample, this clone turned up once. The chain employs TRBV7-2 and TRBJ2-3; D is undetermined. Between the trimmed V and J ends, which lost 1 base and 4 bases, there was a span of 12 bases. Looked up from germline, CDR1 is SGHTA and CDR2 is FQGNSA. The CDR3 spans 15 residues. CDR3 DNA: TGTGCCAGCAGCTTAGATGCGCTACCGGCAGATACGCAGTATTTT. Protein product: CASSLDALPADTQYF.

V gene TRBV6-5 combines with J gene TRBJ1-2; 7 bases fit TRBD1. The length of the CDR3 is 15 residues. Germline values: CDR1 MNHEY, CDR2 SVGAGI. The ends lost 5 bases at V and 5 bases at J; junction bases unmatched: 11. CDR3 nucleotides: TGTGCCAGCAGTACCGGGACAGAAAAGAATTATGGCTACACCTTC. Translation: CASSTGTEKNYGYTF.

The chain combines TRBV5-4 with TRBJ2-5; TRBD1 matches at 7 bases. The CDR3 is 16 residues long. J was trimmed by 2 bases and V by 3 bases; bases with no gene match: 10. Germline V gene sequence: CDR1 SGHNT, CDR2 YYREEE (reference sequence). The CDR3: CASSWGLVRGQETQYF. In nucleotides, the CDR3 is TGTGCCAGCAGCTGGGGGTTGGTCAGGGGGCAAGAGACCCAGTACTTC.

The CDR3 sequence is CASQVRQGISYEQYF. The CDR3 coding sequence is TGTGCCAGCCAGGTTCGACAGGGAATTTCCTACGAGCAGTACTTC. The genes are TRBV28 and TRBJ2-7; 7 bases map to TRBD1. Trimming removed 8 bases from V and 1 base from J; junction bases left unmatched: 11. CDR1 is MDHEN, CDR2 SYDVKM, per germline. The CDR3 contains 15 residues.

The chain has TRBV29-1 and TRBJ2-3; the match to TRBD2 covers 7 bases. This CDR3 spans 13 amino acids. V gave up 7 bases and J gave up 4 bases; unmatched junction bases: 8. Germline values: CDR1 SQVTM, CDR2 ANQGSEA. Here the CDR3 DNA reads TGCAGCGCCGCGGGAGATAGTGCAGATACGCAGTATTTT. Its translation is CSAAGDSADTQYF.

The rearrangement uses TRBV28 and TRBJ1-2, with TRBD1 matching over 8 bases. The CDR3 covers 14 residues. Unmatched junction bases numbered 3, after V lost 3 bases and J lost 3 bases. Germline CDR1 and CDR2: MDHEN and SYDVKM. The CDR3 protein is CASSLAGGDYGYTF. The CDR3 nucleotides are TGTGCCAGCAGTTTGGCAGGGGGCGACTATGGCTACACCTTC.

The rearrangement links TRBV7-2 to TRBJ2-1; D remains unclear. The V end was cut by 2 bases, the J end by 9 bases, with 17 bases between. Germline CDR1 is SGHTA and CDR2 is FQGNSA. The CDR3 runs 15 residues. CDR3 residues: CASSLWSSRLGEQFF. The CDR3 DNA reads as TGTGCCAGCAGCTTATGGTCGTCTAGGTTGGGTGAGCAGTTCTTC.

V is TRBV4-1 and J is TRBJ2-5; a weak D match, TRBD2 (6 bases). The germline V gene encodes CDR1 MGHRA and CDR2 YSYEKL. V lost 2 bases and J lost 6, with 10 bases in between. The CDR3 is 13 residues long. This CDR3 is CASSQTGEKTQYF. Written as DNA, the CDR3 is TGCGCCAGCAGCCAAACGGGGGAAAAGACCCAGTACTTC.

The chain employs TRBV19 and TRBJ1-2, with TRBD1 matching 7 bases. With 6 bases clipped from V and 2 bases from J, the junction kept 6 bases outside the gene matches. Germline CDR1 reads LNHDA; CDR2 reads SQIVND (reference sequence). The CDR3 runs 14 residues. CDR3 protein: CASSFRDRNYGYTF. In DNA form, the CDR3 reads TGTGCCAGTAGCTTCCGGGACAGAAACTATGGCTACACCTTC.

This clone was detected only once. The rearrangement uses TRBV5-5 and TRBJ1-2, with 8 bases that match TRBD1. J lost 8 bases, V lost 4 bases, and 10 bases had no gene match. This CDR3 is built from 14 residues. Germline lookup yields CDR1 SGHKS and CDR2 YYEKEE (reference sequence). The CDR3 coding sequence is TGTGCCAGCAGCCCCATCGGACAGGGCGTGGGCTACACCTTC. Amino acids: CASSPIGQGVGYTF.

The genes are TRBV7-2 and TRBJ1-1; the D gene is possibly TRBD1 (5 bases). The CDR3 runs to 15 residues. Germline V gene lookup returns CDR1 SGHTA and CDR2 FQGNSA. With 3 bases removed from V and 0 bases from J, the gap between germline ends came to 11 bases. CDR3 sequence: CASSFRGSMNTEAFF. CDR3 coding DNA: TGTGCCAGCAGCTTTCGGGGGTCTATGAACACTGAAGCTTTCTTT.